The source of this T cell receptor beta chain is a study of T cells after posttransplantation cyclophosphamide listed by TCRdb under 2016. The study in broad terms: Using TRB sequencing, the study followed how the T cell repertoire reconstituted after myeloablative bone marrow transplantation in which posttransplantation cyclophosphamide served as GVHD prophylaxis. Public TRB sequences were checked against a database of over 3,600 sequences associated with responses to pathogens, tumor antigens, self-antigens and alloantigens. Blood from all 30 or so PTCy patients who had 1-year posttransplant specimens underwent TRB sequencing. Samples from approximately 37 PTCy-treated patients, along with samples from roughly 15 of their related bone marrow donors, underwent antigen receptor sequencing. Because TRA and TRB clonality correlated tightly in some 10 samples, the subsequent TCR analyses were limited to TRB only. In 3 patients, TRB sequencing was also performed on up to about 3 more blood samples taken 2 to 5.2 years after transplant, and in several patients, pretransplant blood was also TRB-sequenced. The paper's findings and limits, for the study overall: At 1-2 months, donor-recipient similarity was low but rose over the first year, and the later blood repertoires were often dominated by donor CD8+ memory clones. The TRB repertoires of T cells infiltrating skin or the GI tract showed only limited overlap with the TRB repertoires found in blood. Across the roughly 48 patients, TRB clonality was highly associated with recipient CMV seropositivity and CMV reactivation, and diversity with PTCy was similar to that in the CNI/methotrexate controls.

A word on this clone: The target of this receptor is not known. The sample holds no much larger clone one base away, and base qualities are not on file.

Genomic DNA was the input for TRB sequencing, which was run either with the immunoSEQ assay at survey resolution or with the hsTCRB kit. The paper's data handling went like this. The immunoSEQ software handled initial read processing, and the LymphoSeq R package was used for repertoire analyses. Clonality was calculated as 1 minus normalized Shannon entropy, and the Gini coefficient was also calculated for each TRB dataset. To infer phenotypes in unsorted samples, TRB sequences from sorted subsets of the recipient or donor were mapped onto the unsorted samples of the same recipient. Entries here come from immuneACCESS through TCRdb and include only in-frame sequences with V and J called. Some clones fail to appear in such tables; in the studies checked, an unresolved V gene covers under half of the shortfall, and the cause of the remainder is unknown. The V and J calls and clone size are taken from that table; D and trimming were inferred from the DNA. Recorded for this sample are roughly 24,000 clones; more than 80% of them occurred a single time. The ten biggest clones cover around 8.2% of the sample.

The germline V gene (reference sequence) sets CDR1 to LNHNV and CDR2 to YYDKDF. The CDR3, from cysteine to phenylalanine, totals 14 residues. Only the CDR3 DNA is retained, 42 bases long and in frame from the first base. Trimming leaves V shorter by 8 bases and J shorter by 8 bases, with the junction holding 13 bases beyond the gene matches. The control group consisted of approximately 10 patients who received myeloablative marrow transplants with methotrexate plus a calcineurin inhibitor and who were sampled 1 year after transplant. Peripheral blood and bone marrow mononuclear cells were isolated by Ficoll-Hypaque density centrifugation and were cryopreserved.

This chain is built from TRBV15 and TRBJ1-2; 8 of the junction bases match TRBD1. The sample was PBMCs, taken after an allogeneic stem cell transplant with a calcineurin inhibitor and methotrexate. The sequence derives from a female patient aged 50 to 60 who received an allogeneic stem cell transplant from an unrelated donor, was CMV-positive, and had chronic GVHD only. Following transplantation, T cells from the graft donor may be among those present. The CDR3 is CATYPGQDVRGYTF. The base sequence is TGTGCCACCTATCCGGGACAGGATGTGAGGGGCTACACCTTC.